Below are 32 T cell receptor beta chains sequenced from a single sample in a study of blood T cells in healthy people across ages. Together with a sample-barcoded 5' primer, a J-beta primer mix was included in a second PCR lasting about 7 to 11 cycles. TCRdb re-called the 5' RACE reads with MiXCR, one entry per CDR3 protein. Altogether 1 million or so distinct CDR3 sequences are present, about 23% being singletons, with the ten largest covering less than 0.85%. This sample was also put to use in a study of T cells of mothers and their children.

The sequencing sample was made of blood. These TCRs come from a girl aged 2-9 years in good health.

This clonotype was seen a handful of times. The gene calls are TRBV3-1 and TRBJ2-2; D is unresolved. Trimming took off 2 bases at V and 8 bases at J, with 6 bases between the two ends. This CDR3 has 12 amino acids. The germline gives CDR1 LGHDT, CDR2 YNNKEL (reference sequence). The CDR3 is CASSQLIGELFF. CDR3 nucleotides: TGTGCCAGCAGCCAACTTATTGGGGAGCTGTTTTTT. Filled out from reference TRBV3-1 and TRBJ2-2, the complete variable domain reads DTAVSQTPKYLVTQMGNDKSIKCEQNLGHDTMYWYKQDSKKFLKIMFSYNNKELIINETVPNRFSPKSPDKAHLNLHINSLELGDSAVYFCASSQLIGELFFGEGSRLTVL.

Of note for this clonotype: This likely comes from a read error, as the CDR3 has no conserved phenylalanine or tryptophan at its end. The chain couples TRBV20-1 to TRBJ2-1; TRBD2 might be the D (5 bases). Matching the DNA end better, TRBJ2-5 makes the J call doubtful. Germline lookup yields CDR1 DFQATT and CDR2 SNEGSKA (reference sequence). The CDR3 totals 14 residues. In DNA, the CDR3 is TGCAGTGCTAGATGGAGTCGCAGAGGGGAGACCCAGTACCTC. As protein: CSARWSRRGETQYL.

This sequence joins TRBV6-5 and TRBJ2-7; TRBD2 is a possible D gene (5 bases). In germline, CDR1 is MNHEY, CDR2 SVGAGI. V lost 0 bases and J lost 0, with 9 bases in between. The CDR3 totals 15 residues. CDR3 coding DNA: TGTGCCAGCAGTTACTCGAGGGATAGCTCCTACGAGCAGTACTTC. The encoded protein is CASSYSRDSSYEQYF.

A word on this clonotype: Germline is not matched at one junction end, which may reflect a read error. The J gene is TRBJ2-2, the V gene TRBV24-1; the D gene could be TRBD1 or TRBD2 (6 bases each). Per germline, CDR1 KGHDR and CDR2 SFDVKD. CDR3 size: 16 residues. Here the CDR3 reads CATSDMGGIGTGELFF. In nucleotides, the CDR3 is TGTGCCACTAGTGATATGGGGGGCATAGGCACCGGGGAGCTGTTTTTT.

This clonotype was detected a few times. The V gene is TRBV6-5, the J gene TRBJ1-2; 8 bases are a match to TRBD1. Germline V gene data show CDR1 as MNHEY and CDR2 as SVGAGI. Trimming cost V 0 bases and J 7 bases; bases outside gene matches: 7. CDR3 length equals 15 residues. DNA for the CDR3: TGTGCCAGCAGTTACTCGAAAGGGACAGGAGCTGGCTACACCTTC. Translation: CASSYSKGTGAGYTF.

The chain has TRBV6-2 or TRBV6-3 and TRBJ2-1; 9 bases map to TRBD1. Losses at the gene ends were 2 bases for V and 11 bases for J; bases not matched to a gene: 10. Germline V gene sequence: CDR1 MNHEY, CDR2 SVGEGT. This CDR3 is 15 amino acids long. The CDR3 nucleotides are TGTGCCAGCAGTTACGGCCGGAGACAGGGGGAGAAGCAGTTCTTC. Its translation: CASSYGRRQGEKQFF.

A few counts support this clonotype. This sequence joins TRBV7-2 and TRBJ2-5, with D possibly matching TRBD2 (7 bases). The V gene's germline CDR1 is SGHTA and CDR2 FQGNSA. V was cut by 2 bases and J by 5 bases, with 15 bases left in between. This CDR3 contains 15 residues. The chain's CDR3 is CASSLITGGRETQYF. The CDR3 region has the DNA TGTGCCAGCAGCTTAATTACGGGGGGCCGGGAGACCCAGTACTTC.

The chain is built from TRBV24-1 and TRBJ2-3, with D hard to call. Per germline, CDR1 KGHDR and CDR2 SFDVKD. Trimming cost V 3 bases and J 0 bases, with 9 bases left between them. The CDR3 consists of 15 residues. The CDR3 DNA reads TGTGCCACCAGTGATCTCGGGTTTAGCACAGATACGCAGTATTTT. Residues: CATSDLGFSTDTQYF.

The chain employs TRBV12-3 or TRBV12-4 and TRBJ2-2; 7 nucleotides align to TRBD2. CDR3 length equals 16 residues. J was trimmed by 2 bases and V by 3 bases; bases with no gene match: 6. The CDR3 spells CASSLGGRANTGELFF. For the CDR3, the DNA is TGTGCCAGCAGTTTGGGAGGGCGGGCAAACACCGGGGAGCTGTTTTTT.

This chain uses TRBV11-1 with TRBJ1-1; the D gene is possibly TRBD1 (5 bases). Trimming pared 8 bases from V and 8 bases from J, leaving 15 bases between. CDR3 length: 12 residues. Germline-derived CDR1 and CDR2 are SGHAT and FQDESV (reference sequence). The CDR3 sequence: CASGHTGGEAFF. CDR3 DNA: TGTGCCAGCGGCCACACCGGGGGAGAAGCTTTCTTT.

This clonotype was seen a few times. The chain is built from TRBV5-1 and TRBJ2-7, with D perhaps matching TRBD2 (6 bases). This CDR3 is built from 16 residues. The germline V gene has CDR1 SGHRS and CDR2 YFSETQ. V lost 0 bases and J 0 bases, leaving 13 bases between the germline ends. The CDR3 protein is CASSLDEEGSSYEQYF. The CDR3 DNA reads as TGCGCCAGCAGCTTGGACGAGGAGGGTAGCTCCTACGAGCAGTACTTC. The entire variable domain, with the rest obtained from reference TRBV5-1 and TRBJ2-7, is as follows: KAGVTQTPRYLIKTRGQQVTLSCSPISGHRSVSWYQQTPGQGLQFLFEYFSETQRNKGNFPGRFSGRQFSNSRSEMNVSTLELGDSALYLCASSLDEEGSSYEQYFGPGTRLTVT.

CDR3 loop: CATRQGGFDTEAFF. Written as DNA, the CDR3 is TGTGCCACCAGGCAGGGGGGGTTTGACACTGAAGCTTTCTTT. The chain links TRBV15 to TRBJ1-1; 7 bases are shared with TRBD1. The CDR3 sequence is 14 residues long. The J segment lost 3 bases and the V segment lost 6 bases, leaving 7 bases of the junction unmatched. CDR1 LNHNV and CDR2 YYDKDF come from the germline V gene (reference sequence).

The chain recombines TRBV9 with TRBJ2-7; D uncertain. Per the germline V gene, CDR1 is SGDLS and CDR2 is YYNGEE. This CDR3 comprises 14 residues. V gave up 3 bases and J gave up 2 bases, with 12 bases separating them. The CDR3 reads CASSATSGTYEQYF. The CDR3 DNA sequence: TGTGCCAGCAGCGCAACAAGTGGTACCTACGAGCAGTACTTC. Together with reference TRBV9 and TRBJ2-7, the CDR3 gives the full variable domain: DSGVTQTPKHLITATGQRVTLRCSPRSGDLSVYWYQQSLDQGLQFLIQYYNGEERAKGNILERFSAQQFPDLHSELNLSSLELGDSALYFCASSATSGTYEQYFGPGTRLTVT.

A remark on this clonotype: Germline and junction disagree at one end, which may indicate a read error. The V gene is TRBV10-3, the J gene TRBJ1-1; D unclear. This CDR3 is built from 12 residues. Germline CDR1 ENHRY, CDR2 SYGVKD. The CDR3 region has the DNA TGTGCCATCAGTGAGTCGATATTTCAGGCCTTGTTT. Translation: CAISESIFQALF.

This chain links TRBV24-1 with TRBJ2-7, with a weak D call TRBD2 (5 bases). CDR3 length: 18 residues. Germline CDR1 and CDR2: KGHDR and SFDVKD. The V end lost 1 base, the J end lost 5 bases, and 23 bases lay between the germline ends. This CDR3 is CATSDLRSLVTWEHEQYF. The CDR3 DNA follows: TGTGCCACCAGTGATTTAAGATCTTTGGTGACTTGGGAGCACGAGCAGTACTTC.

This clonotype was seen more than once but under ten times. The chain couples TRBV20-1 to TRBJ2-4; tentative D call: TRBD1 (5 bases). V was pared by 6 bases and J by 5 bases, with 17 bases between. Germline CDR1 DFQATT, CDR2 SNEGSKA (reference sequence). The CDR3 sequence is 14 residues long. CDR3 region: CSAEKTVSQNIQYF. The CDR3 DNA reads TGCAGTGCCGAAAAGACAGTCTCACAAAACATTCAGTACTTC.

On this clonotype: At one boundary the junction diverges from the germline segment, which might be a read error. The rearrangement joins TRBV4-1 to TRBJ2-5; 8 nucleotides agree with TRBD1. The length of the CDR3 is 14 residues. CDR1 and CDR2 from the germline V gene are MGHRA and YSYEKL. The CDR3 sequence: CANSLGQDQETQYF. CDR3 bases: TGCGCCAACAGCCTGGGACAGGACCAAGAGACCCAGTACTTC.

This clonotype occurred a few times. The chain carries TRBV18 and TRBJ1-3; D not resolved. This CDR3 region has 17 residues. CDR1 and CDR2 (germline): KGHSH, LQKENI. Trimming removed 5 bases at V and 2 bases at J, with 19 bases between. This chain's CDR3 is CASSSKPAPSPGNTIYF. The CDR3, as DNA: TGTGCCAGCTCATCAAAACCGGCACCGAGCCCTGGAAACACCATATATTTT.

The J gene is TRBJ2-2, the V gene TRBV7-3; 8 bases match TRBD2. This CDR3 is 15 amino acids long. Germline V gene data show CDR1 as SGHTA and CDR2 as FQGTGA. Losses at the gene ends were 1 base for V and 7 bases for J; bases not matched to a gene: 5. CDR3 loop: CASSLSLAGVGELFF. The CDR3 bases are TGTGCCAGCAGCTTAAGCCTAGCGGGTGTCGGGGAGCTGTTTTTT. The whole variable domain, filled in from reference TRBV7-3 and TRBJ2-2, reads GAGVSQTPSNKVTEKGKYVELRCDPISGHTALYWYRQSLGQGPEFLIYFQGTGAADDSGLPNDRFFAVRPEGSVSTLKIQRTERGDSAVYLCASSLSLAGVGELFFGEGSRLTVL.

This clonotype was observed at least ten times. This chain connects TRBV28 to TRBJ1-5; D ambiguous. Germline CDR1 is MDHEN and CDR2 is SYDVKM. Trimming took 5 bases from V and 9 from J, leaving 14 bases between them. The CDR3 is 13 amino acids. CDR3 in amino acids: CASSPLRWGPQHF. The CDR3, as DNA: TGTGCCAGCAGTCCCCTACGGTGGGGGCCCCAGCATTTT. Complete variable domain (other parts from reference TRBV28 and TRBJ1-5): DVKVTQSSRYLVKRTGEKVFLECVQDMDHENMFWYRQDPGLGLRLIYFSYDVKMKEKGDIPEGYSVSREKKERFSLILESASTNQTSMYLCASSPLRWGPQHFGDGTRLSIL.

The rearrangement uses TRBV29-1 and TRBJ2-5; possibly TRBD1 for D (5 bases). The end of the DNA is better explained by TRBJ2-7, so the J call may be wrong. The CDR3 spans 12 residues. CDR1 and CDR2 (germline): SQVTM, ANQGSEA. This CDR3 reads CSVNSGPYEQYF. The CDR3 DNA sequence: TGCAGCGTTAACTCAGGGCCATACGAGCAGTACTTC.

V and J are TRBV12-3 or TRBV12-4 and TRBJ2-3; D gene ambiguous. The CDR3 runs 15 residues. Trimming left V 5 bases short and J 2 bases short, with 14 bases between. CDR3 DNA sequence: TGTGCCAGCAGTCCTTGGACGGATGCCACAGATACGCAGTATTTT. Translating gives CASSPWTDATDTQYF.

The V and J genes are TRBV11-2 and TRBJ2-7; D is possibly TRBD2 (5 bases). The CDR3 totals 10 residues. The V end was cut by 7 bases, the J end by 6 bases, with 7 bases between. Per germline, CDR1 SGHAT and CDR2 FQNNGV. The CDR3: CASMGSEQYF. CDR3 bases: TGTGCCAGCATGGGGAGCGAGCAGTACTTC.

In its sample, this clonotype was seen a few times. The chain links TRBV15 to TRBJ2-5, with D perhaps TRBD1 or TRBD2 (6 bases each). Germline CDR1 is LNHNV and CDR2 is YYDKDF (reference sequence). The germline V and J ends were trimmed by 1 base and 0 bases, with 18 bases remaining between them. The CDR3 extends over 18 amino acids. For the CDR3, the DNA is TGTGCCACCAGCAGAGTTAGGGGGGACTCGACACACCAAGAGACCCAGTACTTC. It translates to CATSRVRGDSTHQETQYF.

This clonotype was found a few times. The chain joins TRBV7-3 to TRBJ2-3; possibly TRBD2 for D (6 bases). This CDR3 region has 18 residues. Germline V gene lookup returns CDR1 SGHTA and CDR2 FQGTGA. V gave up 5 bases and J gave up 4 bases, with 25 bases separating them. CDR3 sequence reads: CASSPQALAIRGSDTQYF. CDR3 nucleotides: TGTGCCAGCAGCCCGCAAGCCCTAGCGATCCGGGGGTCAGATACGCAGTATTTT.

The table lists this clonotype with a few counts. The rearrangement uses TRBV28 and TRBJ2-5; D perhaps matches TRBD2 (5 bases). From germline, CDR1 is MDHEN and CDR2 SYDVKM. The germline V and J ends were trimmed by 5 bases and 5 bases, with 18 bases remaining between them. The CDR3 has 15 amino acids. The CDR3 sequence: CASSPVGSDSETQYF. The CDR3 DNA sequence: TGTGCCAGCAGTCCCGTAGGCTCGGACTCGGAGACCCAGTACTTC.

In its sample, this clonotype was seen a few times. The genes are TRBV20-1 and TRBJ2-1, with 11 bases lining up with TRBD2. The CDR3 spans 14 residues. V lost 4 bases to trimming and J lost 7 bases; unmatched junction nucleotides: 6. Germline V gene sequence: CDR1 DFQATT, CDR2 SNEGSKA (reference sequence). The DNA for the CDR3 is TGCAGTGCTATCGTAGCGGGAGGGCGGAATGAGCAGTTCTTC. Protein product: CSAIVAGGRNEQFF.

The CDR3 nucleotides are TGCAGCGCACATCATCAAGAGACCCAGTACTTC. Residues: CSAHHQETQYF. The chain carries TRBV20-1 and TRBJ2-5; no reliable D call. The CDR3 sequence is 11 residues long. Germline assignment: CDR1 DFQATT and CDR2 SNEGSKA (reference sequence).

The table lists this clonotype with a few counts. The chain is built from TRBV29-1 and TRBJ1-4; no definite D call. The CDR3 consists of 14 residues. The V gene's germline CDR1 is SQVTM and CDR2 ANQGSEA. The CDR3 nucleotides read TGCAGTACAAGTGGACCTGCAACTAATGAAAAACTGTTTTTT. Its translation: CSTSGPATNEKLFF.

The gene calls are TRBV5-6 and TRBJ2-3, with 8 bases aligning to TRBD2. Per the germline V gene, CDR1 is SGHDT and CDR2 is YYEEEE. The CDR3 covers 16 residues. The V and J ends lost 5 bases and 6 bases, in that order; junction bases with no gene match: 14. DNA for the CDR3: TGTGCCAGCAGATCTGGCGGGGGGCCGGCCTTGGATACGCAGTATTTT. Translating gives CASRSGGGPALDTQYF.

The rearrangement uses TRBV20-1 and TRBJ1-3; D is undetermined. CDR1 DFQATT and CDR2 SNEGSKA come from the germline V gene (reference sequence). The V end lost 4 bases, the J end lost 4 bases, and 14 bases lay between the germline ends. The CDR3 spans 14 residues. The CDR3 DNA reads as TGCAGTGCTACAAATCCGGGAGAAGGAAACACCATATATTTT. It translates to CSATNPGEGNTIYF.

The chain links TRBV7-8 to TRBJ2-7; 7 nucleotides agree with TRBD2. There are 15 residues in the CDR3. V was clipped by 3 bases and J by 0 bases; unmatched bases: 5. The germline CDR1 and CDR2 sequences are SGHVS and FQNEAQ. For the CDR3, the DNA is TGTGCCAGCAGCTTGGGGAGGGCCTTCTCCTACGAGCAGTACTTC. This sequence encodes CASSLGRAFSYEQYF.